The 29 T cell receptor beta chains below were found in one sample sequenced in a study of T-cell reconstitution after alpha-beta-depleted transplantation in children. TCRbeta library construction was performed incorporating unique molecular identifiers. In TCRdb, the PCR reads were re-called with MiXCR into one record per CDR3 protein. The sample records approximately 47,000 distinct CDR3 sequences, around 50% being singletons. This material consisted of peripheral blood, taken before TCRalphabeta/CD19-depleted stem cell transplant. The origin of the receptors is a boy in the first two years of life with SCID, due to receive a stem cell transplant.

The rearrangement joins TRBV6-4 to TRBJ2-2, with TRBD1 matching over 8 bases. This CDR3 is 14 amino acids long. After removal of 5 bases from V and 5 bases from J, the junction contained 4 bases not matched to a gene. Germline CDR1 and CDR2: MRHNA and SNTAGT. The CDR3 loop is CASSPGGGTGELFF. The CDR3, as DNA: TGTGCCAGCAGTCCAGGGGGCGGAACCGGGGAGCTGTTTTTT.

The chain employs TRBV5-1 and TRBJ2-1, with 13 bases identical to TRBD2. After removal of 2 bases from V and 8 bases from J, the junction contained 4 bases not matched to a gene. There are 15 residues in the CDR3. The germline gives CDR1 SGHRS, CDR2 YFSETQ. CDR3 region: CASSLLAGGPHEQFF. The CDR3 nucleotides are TGCGCCAGCAGCTTACTAGCGGGGGGGCCGCATGAGCAGTTCTTC.

The chain links TRBV4-2 to TRBJ2-1; D perhaps matches TRBD2 (6 bases). The V gene lost 4 bases and the J gene lost 7 bases, with 17 bases spanning the gap. CDR3 length: 15 residues. CDR1 is LGHNA and CDR2 is YNFKEQ in the germline V gene. The CDR3, as DNA: TGTGCCAGCAGCCTCCTCGCGGGCGGGGTTAATGAGCAGTTCTTC. Protein: CASSLLAGGVNEQFF.

This chain connects TRBV4-2 to TRBJ2-2, with TRBD2 matching 8 bases. This CDR3 has 15 amino acids. Trimming cost V 5 bases and J 6 bases; bases outside gene matches: 8. Germline lookup yields CDR1 LGHNA and CDR2 YNFKEQ. CDR3 sequence: CASSYGLAGSGELFF. The CDR3 DNA reads TGTGCCAGCAGCTATGGACTAGCCGGGTCCGGGGAGCTGTTTTTT.

This clonotype was seen more than once but under ten times. The chain is built from TRBV4-3 and TRBJ2-2; possible D gene TRBD1, 5 bases. CDR1 and CDR2 (germline): LGHNA, YSLEER. The V gene lost 1 base and the J gene lost 6 bases, with 15 bases spanning the gap. This CDR3 region has 16 residues. The CDR3: CASSQVGSIRAGELFF. As DNA, the CDR3 is TGCGCCAGCAGCCAAGTTGGATCAATCAGGGCCGGGGAGCTGTTTTTT.

This rearrangement joins TRBV3-1 to TRBJ2-4; 8 bases are a match to TRBD2. Per the germline V gene, CDR1 is LGHDT and CDR2 is YNNKEL (reference sequence). The V and J ends lost 4 bases and 0 bases, in that order; junction bases with no gene match: 11. The CDR3 totals 18 residues. DNA for the CDR3: TGTGCCAGCAGCCGATTTGTCAGCGGGGGACTAGCCAAAAACATTCAGTACTTC. Translation gives CASSRFVSGGLAKNIQYF.

V and J are TRBV20-1 and TRBJ1-2; possibly TRBD1 for D (6 bases). CDR1 and CDR2 (germline): DFQATT, SNEGSKA (reference sequence). This CDR3 has 15 amino acids. V gave up 5 bases and J gave up 0 bases, with 16 bases separating them. CDR3 protein: CSAVRTAPSNYGYTF. The CDR3 nucleotides read TGCAGTGCTGTTAGGACAGCACCGTCTAACTATGGCTACACCTTC.

The chain links TRBV10-3 to TRBJ2-1, with 8 bases aligning to TRBD1. The trim removed 4 bases at V and 5 bases at J, leaving 10 bases unmatched. The V gene's germline CDR1 is ENHRY and CDR2 SYGVKD. The CDR3 covers 16 residues. DNA for the CDR3: TGTGCCATCAGTGGACCTACAGGGGGAGGTGACAATGAGCAGTTCTTC. Its protein is CAISGPTGGGDNEQFF.

The V gene is TRBV20-1, the J gene TRBJ2-1; the match to TRBD2 covers 11 bases. The CDR3 covers 14 residues. Germline-derived CDR1 and CDR2 are DFQATT and SNEGSKA (reference sequence). The J segment lost 7 bases and the V segment lost 6 bases, leaving 8 bases of the junction unmatched. CDR3 sequence reads: CSAQTGTSGNEQFF. Here the CDR3 DNA reads TGCAGTGCCCAGACCGGGACTAGCGGAAATGAGCAGTTCTTC.

The V gene is TRBV7-2, the J gene TRBJ2-1; unclear D gene. This CDR3 region has 12 residues. Trimming shortened V by 5 bases and J by 6 bases, and 8 bases separated the two germline ends. Germline V gene sequence: CDR1 SGHTA, CDR2 FQGNSA. The CDR3 sequence: CASSQPSNEQFF. CDR3 nucleotides: TGTGCCAGCAGCCAACCTTCCAATGAGCAGTTCTTC.

In its sample, this clonotype was seen a few times. The V gene is TRBV7-2, the J gene TRBJ2-3; D possibly matches TRBD1 or TRBD2 (6 bases each). Germline V gives CDR1 SGHTA, CDR2 FQGNSA. Deletions cut 5 bases from V and 1 base from J, with 16 bases between. The CDR3 contains 16 residues. The chain's CDR3 is CASSPSSRGRTDTQYF. The DNA of the CDR3 is TGTGCCAGCAGCCCGTCATCTCGGGGGCGCACAGATACGCAGTATTTT. The variable domain in full, completed from reference TRBV7-2 and TRBJ2-3, reads GAGVSQSPSNKVTEKGKDVELRCDPISGHTALYWYRQSLGQGLEFLIYFQGNSAPDKSGLPSDRFSAERTGGSVSTLTIQRTQQEDSAVYLCASSPSSRGRTDTQYFGPGTRLTVL.

The chain combines TRBV9 with TRBJ2-3; 7 bases agree with TRBD1. The CDR3 covers 13 residues. The V and J ends lost 1 base and 6 bases, in that order; junction bases with no gene match: 2. Germline lookup yields CDR1 SGDLS and CDR2 YYNGEE. CDR3 in DNA: TGTGCCAGCAGCGTACGACAGGGTGATACGCAGTATTTT. Translated: CASSVRQGDTQYF.

The chain joins TRBV7-6 to TRBJ1-2, with 7 bases that match TRBD1. From germline, CDR1 is SGHVS and CDR2 FNYEAQ. The CDR3 consists of 12 residues. The V gene end was trimmed by 5 bases and the J gene end by 10 bases; junction bases not matched to a gene: 7. The CDR3 DNA follows: TGTGCCAGCAGCGGCTCGGGACAGATCTACACCTTC. It translates to CASSGSGQIYTF.

The CDR3: CSASPLWAPNEQFF. The CDR3 nucleotides are TGCAGTGCTAGCCCACTCTGGGCCCCCAATGAGCAGTTCTTC. This chain joins TRBV20-1 and TRBJ2-1, with D hard to call. Germline V lookup: CDR1 DFQATT, CDR2 SNEGSKA (reference sequence). Trimming took off 3 bases at V and 6 bases at J, with 15 bases between the two ends. This CDR3 has 14 residues.

This clonotype was observed many times. This sequence joins TRBV5-4 and TRBJ2-5, with D perhaps TRBD2 (5 bases). This CDR3 has 15 residues. The V end was cut by 0 bases, the J end by 2 bases, with 11 bases between. Per the germline V gene, CDR1 is SGHNT and CDR2 is YYREEE (reference sequence). CDR3 sequence: CASSLAGAEQETQYF. The CDR3 DNA is TGTGCCAGCAGCTTGGCCGGAGCGGAACAAGAGACCCAGTACTTC.

This clonotype was detected a few times. This chain links TRBV5-1 with TRBJ2-3; D not resolved. The V gene's germline CDR1 is SGHRS and CDR2 YFSETQ. The V gene lost 2 bases and the J gene lost 4 bases, with 2 bases spanning the gap. The CDR3 totals 11 residues. The CDR3 region is CASSFADTQYF. The CDR3 DNA follows: TGCGCCAGCAGCTTTGCAGATACGCAGTATTTT. Full variable domain (remainder filled in from reference TRBV5-1 and TRBJ2-3): KAGVTQTPRYLIKTRGQQVTLSCSPISGHRSVSWYQQTPGQGLQFLFEYFSETQRNKGNFPGRFSGRQFSNSRSEMNVSTLELGDSALYLCASSFADTQYFGPGTRLTVL.

This chain connects TRBV7-9 to TRBJ1-4; D is uncertain. The CDR3 spans 16 residues. Trimming stripped 4 bases from V and 7 bases from J, with 19 bases between. The germline gives CDR1 SEHNR, CDR2 FQNEAQ (reference sequence). The CDR3 loop reads CASSSPFWEGGEKLFF. CDR3 sequence (DNA): TGTGCCAGCAGCTCACCCTTCTGGGAGGGAGGTGAAAAACTGTTTTTT. The whole variable domain, filled in from reference TRBV7-9 and TRBJ1-4, reads DTGVSQNPRHKITKRGQNVTFRCDPISEHNRLYWYRQTLGQGPEFLTYFQNEAQLEKSRLLSDRFSAERPKGSFSTLEIQRTEQGDSAMYLCASSSPFWEGGEKLFFGSGTQLSVL.

The genes are TRBV2 and TRBJ2-5, with 12 nucleotides matching TRBD2. This CDR3 has 14 amino acids. Trimming cost V 10 bases and J 11 bases; bases outside gene matches: 14. CDR1 is SNHLY and CDR2 is FYNNEI in the germline V gene. In DNA, the CDR3 is TGTGCCATACCCTCGACTAGCGGGGGCCTGGCTCAGTACTTC. Amino acid sequence: CAIPSTSGGLAQYF.

This chain uses TRBV5-4 with TRBJ1-1; D remains ambiguous. This CDR3 has 15 amino acids. Germline-derived CDR1 and CDR2 are SGHNT and YYREEE (reference sequence). The ends were cut back, 0 bases at V and 5 bases at J, with 14 bases in the middle. The CDR3 DNA follows: TGTGCCAGCAGCTTGGGTTACGGGCGGGAAACTGAAGCTTTCTTT. This codes for CASSLGYGRETEAFF.

This chain joins TRBV4-2 and TRBJ2-1; 8 nucleotides line up with TRBD1. With 0 bases clipped from V and 5 bases from J, the junction kept 0 bases outside the gene matches. CDR3 length: 14 residues. Germline V gives CDR1 LGHNA, CDR2 YNFKEQ. The CDR3 region has the DNA TGTGCCAGCAGCCAAGACAGGGGGCACAATGAGCAGTTCTTC. Protein sequence: CASSQDRGHNEQFF.

This clonotype was detected once. A single base separates this from a much larger clone, so it may be a read error. V is TRBV6-1 and J is TRBJ2-5, with D maybe TRBD2 (6 bases). The V end was cut by 3 bases, the J end by 5 bases, with 19 bases between. This CDR3 region has 16 residues. Germline values: CDR1 MNHNS, CDR2 SASEGT. CDR3 residues: CASSDEAGSLWETQYF. The CDR3 nucleotides are TGTGCCAGCAGTGATGAGGCGGGGTCCCTCTGGGAGACCCAGTACTTC.

The chain combines TRBV29-1 with TRBJ1-2, with 9 bases that match TRBD1. Germline assignment: CDR1 SQVTM and CDR2 ANQGSEA. The CDR3 is 11 amino acids. The CDR3 nucleotides read TGCAGTGTACAGGGGGCCTATGGCTACACCTTC. Translating it yields CSVQGAYGYTF.

The chain couples TRBV6-1 to TRBJ2-7, with D tentatively TRBD1 (6 bases). CDR3 length equals 14 residues. Germline CDR1 reads MNHNS; CDR2 reads SASEGT. Trimming cost V 8 bases and J 4 bases, with 18 bases left between them. The CDR3 loop reads CASWGMDRQYEQYF. The CDR3 region has the DNA TGTGCCAGCTGGGGCATGGACAGACAGTACGAGCAGTACTTC.

The count of this clonotype is one. The gene calls are TRBV6-5 and TRBJ1-6; D is uncertain. The CDR3 totals 12 residues. The V end lost 6 bases, the J end lost 7 bases, and 7 bases lay between the germline ends. The germline V gene has CDR1 MNHEY and CDR2 SVGAGI. The DNA for the CDR3 is TGTGCCAGCAGGAACGGAAATTCACCCCTCCACTTT. Amino acid sequence: CASRNGNSPLHF.

V gene TRBV20-1 combines with J gene TRBJ2-7, with 9 bases fitting TRBD2. Germline V gene data show CDR1 as DFQATT and CDR2 as SNEGSKA (reference sequence). V lost 3 bases, J lost 1 base, and 4 bases stayed unmatched. The CDR3 totals 14 residues. The CDR3 reads CSASGLALSYEQYF. CDR3 nucleotides: TGCAGTGCTAGCGGACTAGCGCTGTCCTACGAGCAGTACTTC.

V and J are TRBV6-4 and TRBJ2-2; 8 positions agree with TRBD1. Germline V CDR1 and CDR2: MRHNA, SNTAGT. The CDR3 has 14 residues. J was trimmed by 3 bases and V by 3 bases; bases with no gene match: 0. CDR3 bases: TGTGCCAGCAGTGAACAGGGGGACACCGGGGAGCTGTTTTTT. It yields the protein CASSEQGDTGELFF.

This clonotype occurred a few times. The rearrangement uses TRBV11-3 and TRBJ2-3, with 8 bases aligning to TRBD2. After removal of 5 bases from V and 4 bases from J, the junction contained 5 bases not matched to a gene. This CDR3 has 14 residues. The germline CDR1 and CDR2 sequences are SGHNT and YENEEA. The CDR3 reads CASSETSASDTQYF. The CDR3 DNA reads TGTGCCAGCAGCGAGACTAGCGCCTCAGATACGCAGTATTTT. Looking up the rest from reference TRBV11-3 and TRBJ2-3 gives the full variable domain: EAGVVQSPRYKIIEKKQPVAFWCNPISGHNTLYWYLQNLGQGPELLIRYENEEAVDDSQLPKDRFSAERLKGVDSTLKIQPAELGDSAVYLCASSETSASDTQYFGPGTRLTVL.

The V call is TRBV6-1, the J call TRBJ2-5, with D perhaps TRBD2 (6 bases). Germline lookup yields CDR1 MNHNS and CDR2 SASEGT. V was pared by 4 bases and J by 7 bases, with 19 bases between. The CDR3 has 15 residues. CDR3 protein: CASSASLARGGTQYF. As DNA, the CDR3 is TGTGCCAGCAGTGCCTCCCTAGCGCGGGGCGGGACCCAGTACTTC.

V and J are TRBV11-2 and TRBJ2-5, with TRBD2 as a possible D gene (7 bases). Trimming removed 4 bases from V and 5 bases from J, with 17 bases in between. The CDR3 loop spans 15 amino acids. Germline loops: CDR1 SGHAT, CDR2 FQNNGV. The CDR3 loop is CASSSTRGASETQYF. DNA of the CDR3: TGTGCCAGCAGCTCCACTCGGGGGGCCAGTGAGACCCAGTACTTC.